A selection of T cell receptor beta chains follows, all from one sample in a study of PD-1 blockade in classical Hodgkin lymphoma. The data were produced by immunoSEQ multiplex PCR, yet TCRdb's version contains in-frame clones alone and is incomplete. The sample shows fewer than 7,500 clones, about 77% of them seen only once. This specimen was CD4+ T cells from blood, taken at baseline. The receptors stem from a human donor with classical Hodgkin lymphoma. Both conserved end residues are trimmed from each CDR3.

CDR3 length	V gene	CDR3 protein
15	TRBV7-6	ASSSSTPGGNADTQY
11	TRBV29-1	SVGSPNTGELF
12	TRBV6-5	ASRRTSGTNEQF
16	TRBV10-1	ASSESTGASGTRNEQF
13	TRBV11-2	ASSFGQITNYGYT
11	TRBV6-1	ASLAETYNEQF
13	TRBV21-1	ASTLRLANQETQY
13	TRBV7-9	ASSLVGRVTGELF
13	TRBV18	ASSPPSGSNQPQH
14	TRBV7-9	ASSPGTGGSNEKLF
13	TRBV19	ASSTAGFTNEKLF
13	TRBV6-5	ASSYVGDRSYEQY
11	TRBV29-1	SVDRGNRNEQF
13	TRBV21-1	ASSMGLAGVDEQY
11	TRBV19	ASSIDREGTQY
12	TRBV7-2	ASSFLASLDTQY
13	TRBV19	ASTSPGAGSSEAF
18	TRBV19	ASSIRAVLAGGSNSYEQY
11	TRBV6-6	ASSREAPDTQY
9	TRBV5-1	ASSDYYEQY
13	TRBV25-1	ASSEYGTGSNGYT
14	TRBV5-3	ARSLDSGRSTGELF
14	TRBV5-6	ASSLGAGGGPARVY
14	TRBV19	ATTDRGSSGANVLT
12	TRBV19	ASMVGAAGEKLF
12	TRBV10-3	AISESAQTDTQY
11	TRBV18	ASSPPAGDEQY
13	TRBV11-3	ASTKGLAGTNEQF
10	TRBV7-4	ASSLGLAGQF
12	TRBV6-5	ASSYVGADTEAF
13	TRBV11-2	ASSLSPGGGETQY
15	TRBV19	ASSMHGQGSSGQPQH
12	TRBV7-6	ASSFSRGVDTQY
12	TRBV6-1	ASSEVRVYTEAF
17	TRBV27	ASSLEASLNGAWANVLT
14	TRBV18	ASSPLFGPGQETQY
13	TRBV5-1	ASSLGGTDYNEQF
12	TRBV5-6	ASTSGRANQPQH
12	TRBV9	ASSVGVRGDEQY
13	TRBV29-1	SVLGLAGGGDEQY
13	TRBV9	ASTTTGGITGELF
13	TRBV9	ASSVDLAAPRRQY
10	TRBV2	ASSALAGPKI
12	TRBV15	ATSRGLSNNEQF
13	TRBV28	ASSLRFRGVPEQY
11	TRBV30	AWRGQPGDGYT
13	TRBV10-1	ASSSGQTSTYEQY
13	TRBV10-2	ASSEYEGGTYGYT
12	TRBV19	ASSIDRADTEAF
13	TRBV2	ASSERVLLTDTQY
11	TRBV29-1	SVLTVSNQPQH
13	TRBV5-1	ASSFAGGRGDTQY